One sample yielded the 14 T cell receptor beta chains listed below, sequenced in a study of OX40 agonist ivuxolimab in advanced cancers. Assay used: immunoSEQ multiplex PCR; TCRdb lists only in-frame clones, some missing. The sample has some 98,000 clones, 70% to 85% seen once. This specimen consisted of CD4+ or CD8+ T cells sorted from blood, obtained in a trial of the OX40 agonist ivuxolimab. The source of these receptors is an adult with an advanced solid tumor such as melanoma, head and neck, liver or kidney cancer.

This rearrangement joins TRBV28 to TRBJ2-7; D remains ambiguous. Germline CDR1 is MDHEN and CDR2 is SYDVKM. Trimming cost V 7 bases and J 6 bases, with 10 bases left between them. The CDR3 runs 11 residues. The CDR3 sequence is CASTSFGEQYF. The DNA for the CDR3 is TGTGCCAGCACCTCGTTCGGCGAGCAGTACTTC.

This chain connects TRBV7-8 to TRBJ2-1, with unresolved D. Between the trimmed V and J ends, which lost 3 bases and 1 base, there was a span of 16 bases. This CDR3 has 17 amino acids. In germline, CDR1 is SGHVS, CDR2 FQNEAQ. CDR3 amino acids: CASSFGGRTPSYNEQFF. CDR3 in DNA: TGTGCCAGCAGCTTCGGTGGCAGGACCCCTTCCTACAATGAGCAGTTCTTC.

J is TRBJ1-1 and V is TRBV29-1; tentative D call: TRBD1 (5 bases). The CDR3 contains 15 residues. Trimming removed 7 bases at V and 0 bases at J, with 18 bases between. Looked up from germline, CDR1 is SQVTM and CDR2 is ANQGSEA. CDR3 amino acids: CSAFLRQPMNTEAFF. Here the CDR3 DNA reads TGCAGCGCCTTCCTTCGACAGCCCATGAACACTGAAGCTTTCTTT.

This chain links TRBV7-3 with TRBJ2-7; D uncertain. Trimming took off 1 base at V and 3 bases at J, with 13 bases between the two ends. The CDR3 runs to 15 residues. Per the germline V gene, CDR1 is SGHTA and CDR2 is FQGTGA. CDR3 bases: TGTGCCAGCAGCTTAATAGACGGGTCTAGCTACGAGCAGTACTTC. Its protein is CASSLIDGSSYEQYF.

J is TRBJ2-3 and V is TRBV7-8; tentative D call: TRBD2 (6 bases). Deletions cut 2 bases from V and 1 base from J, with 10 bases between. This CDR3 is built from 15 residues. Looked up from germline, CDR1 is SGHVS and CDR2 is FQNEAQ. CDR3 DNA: TGTGCCAGCAGCTTACTAGCGTACGGCACAGATACGCAGTATTTT. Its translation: CASSLLAYGTDTQYF. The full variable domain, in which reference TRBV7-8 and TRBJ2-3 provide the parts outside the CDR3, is GAGVSQSPRYKVAKRGQDVALRCDPISGHVSLFWYQQALGQGPEFLTYFQNEAQLDKSGLPSDRFFAERPEGSVSTLKIQRTQQEDSAVYLCASSLLAYGTDTQYFGPGTRLTVL.

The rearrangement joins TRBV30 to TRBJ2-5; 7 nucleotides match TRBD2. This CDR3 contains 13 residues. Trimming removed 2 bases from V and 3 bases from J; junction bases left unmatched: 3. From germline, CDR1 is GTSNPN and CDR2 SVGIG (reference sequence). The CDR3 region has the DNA TGTGCCTGGAGTCGGCGGGAGAAAGAGACCCAGTACTTC. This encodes CAWSRREKETQYF.

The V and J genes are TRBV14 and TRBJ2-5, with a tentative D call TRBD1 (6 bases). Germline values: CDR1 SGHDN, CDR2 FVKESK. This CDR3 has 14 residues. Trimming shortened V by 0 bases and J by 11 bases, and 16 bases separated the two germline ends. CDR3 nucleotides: TGTGCCAGCAGCCAAGAAAGACGCTCAGGGGAGCAGTACTTC. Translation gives CASSQERRSGEQYF. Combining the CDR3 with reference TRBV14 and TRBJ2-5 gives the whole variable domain EAGVTQFPSHSVIEKGQTVTLRCDPISGHDNLYWYRRVMGKEIKFLLHFVKESKQDESGMPNNRFLAERTGGTYSTLKVQPAELEDSGVYFCASSQERRSGEQYFGPGTRLLVL.

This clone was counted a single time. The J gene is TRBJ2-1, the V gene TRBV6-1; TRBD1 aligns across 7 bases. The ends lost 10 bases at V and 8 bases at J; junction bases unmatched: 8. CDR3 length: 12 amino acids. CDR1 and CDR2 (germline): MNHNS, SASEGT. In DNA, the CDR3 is TGTGCCATTTACAGGGGTGGAGATGAGCAGTTCTTC. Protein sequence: CAIYRGGDEQFF.

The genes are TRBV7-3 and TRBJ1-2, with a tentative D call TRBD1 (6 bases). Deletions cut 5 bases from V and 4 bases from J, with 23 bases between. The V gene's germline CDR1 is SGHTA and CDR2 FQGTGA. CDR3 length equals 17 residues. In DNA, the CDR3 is TGTGCCAGCAGCCCACAGGGTGCCACCACAGGACCCTATGGCTACACCTTC. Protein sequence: CASSPQGATTGPYGYTF.

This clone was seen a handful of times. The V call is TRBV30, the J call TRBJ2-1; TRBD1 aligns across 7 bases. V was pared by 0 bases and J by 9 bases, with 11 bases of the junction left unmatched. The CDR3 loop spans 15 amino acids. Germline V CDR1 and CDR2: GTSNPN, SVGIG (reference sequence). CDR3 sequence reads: CAWSVARGIRSEQFF. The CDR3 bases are TGTGCCTGGAGTGTGGCCAGGGGGATTCGGAGTGAGCAGTTCTTC.

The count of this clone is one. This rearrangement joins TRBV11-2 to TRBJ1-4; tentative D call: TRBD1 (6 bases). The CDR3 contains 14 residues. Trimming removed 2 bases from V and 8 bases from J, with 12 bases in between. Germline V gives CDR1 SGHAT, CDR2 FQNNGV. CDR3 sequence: CASSLKQGKEKLFF. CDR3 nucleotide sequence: TGTGCCAGCAGCTTAAAACAGGGAAAAGAAAAACTGTTTTTT. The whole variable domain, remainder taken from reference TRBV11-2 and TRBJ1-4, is EAGVAQSPRYKIIEKRQSVAFWCNPISGHATLYWYQQILGQGPKLLIQFQNNGVVDDSQLPKDRFSAERLKGVDSTLKIQPAKLEDSAVYLCASSLKQGKEKLFFGSGTQLSVL.

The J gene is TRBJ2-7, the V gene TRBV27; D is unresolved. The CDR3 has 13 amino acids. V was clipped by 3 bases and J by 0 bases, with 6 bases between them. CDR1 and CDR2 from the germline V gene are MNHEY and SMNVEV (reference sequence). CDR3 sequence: CASSFPGSYEQYF. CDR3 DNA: TGTGCCAGCAGTTTCCCGGGCTCCTACGAGCAGTACTTC.

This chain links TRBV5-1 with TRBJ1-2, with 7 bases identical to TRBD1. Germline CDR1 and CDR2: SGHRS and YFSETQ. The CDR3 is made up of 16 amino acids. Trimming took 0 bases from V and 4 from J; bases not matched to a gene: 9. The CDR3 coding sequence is TGCGCCAGCAGCTTGGCCTTCACAGGGGCGGGCTATGGCTACACCTTC. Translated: CASSLAFTGAGYGYTF.

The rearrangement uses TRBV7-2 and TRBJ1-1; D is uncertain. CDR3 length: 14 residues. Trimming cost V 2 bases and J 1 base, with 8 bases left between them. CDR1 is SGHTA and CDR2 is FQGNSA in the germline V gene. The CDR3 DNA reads TGTGCCAGCAGCTTAATGCGGGGGAACACTGAAGCTTTCTTT. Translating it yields CASSLMRGNTEAFF.